This T cell receptor beta chain was captured in a study of cytomegalovirus exposure and HLA in healthy donors. Study background: Genotyping of 398 donors showed that about 83% belonged to the Caucasian-associated ancestry cluster. Study conclusions and caveats: It was confirmed in vitro that a few of the CMV-associated chains were specific for CMV antigens. A later examination showed that TCR association rates differed by HLA locus, with DRB1 most and HLA-C fewest.

This CDR3 comprises 17 residues. Trimming left V 2 bases short and J 4 bases short, with 19 bases between. The germline gives CDR1 SGHNT, CDR2 YYREEE (reference sequence). PCR primers comprised 60 Vbeta and 13 Jbeta primers. TCRdb's copy holds only in-frame clones and misses some; the assay was immunoSEQ multiplex PCR. The data contain some 160,000 clones, 75% to 85% of them singletons. Worth noting for this clone: Its antigen is still unknown.

This chain joins TRBV5-4 and TRBJ1-3; a weak D match, TRBD1 (6 bases). The TCR was taken from a man in his forties or fifties in good health and CMV-seropositive. Sequenced: PBMCs. CDR3 amino acids: CASSFGGGWSEGNTIYF. CDR3 sequence (DNA): TGTGCCAGCAGCTTCGGGGGGGGCTGGTCGGAAGGAAACACCATATATTTT.